This T cell receptor beta chain was captured by sequencing in a study of blood T cell repertoires in COVID-19. At the level of the study: From the United States, Italy and Spain came samples of acute and convalescent COVID-19. T cells, B-cell-depleted T cells, or PBMCs supplied cDNA or gDNA.

Between the trimmed V and J ends, which lost 3 bases and 6 bases, there was a span of 15 bases. This CDR3 is 14 amino acids long. CDR1 and CDR2 (germline): SGHNT, YYREEE (reference sequence). Original data processing: Reference gene primer amplification gave nucleated cell count estimates. TCRdb's copy holds only in-frame clones and misses some; the assay was immunoSEQ multiplex PCR. D and trimming were read from the DNA, whereas the V and J calls and clone size are those reported in that table. The data hold about 240,000 clones, with almost 85% observed a single time. The V call is TRBV5-4, the J call TRBJ2-5; possible D gene TRBD1, 5 bases. The clonotype comes from a man in his fifties or sixties with acute or convalescent COVID-19. What was sequenced was peripheral blood. The CDR3 DNA reads TGTGCCAGCAGCTGGGTCAGGACACCTCAGACCCAGTACTTC. This codes for CASSWVRTPQTQYF.